This T cell receptor (beta chain) came from a study of Ad26.COV2.S vaccination and SARS-CoV-2 variants. Treatment reported: about 20 received Ad26.COV2.S at low or high dose, single or two shots; about five received placebo; per-sample allocation not given. The study sampled participants on day 63 after the first vaccine or placebo injection. The trim removed 8 bases at V and 0 bases at J, leaving 5 bases unmatched. Looked up from germline, CDR1 is MNHEY and CDR2 is SMNVEV (reference sequence). The CDR3 spans 15 residues. Some clones are missing from TCRdb's copy, which holds only in-frame ones; the method was immunoSEQ multiplex PCR. The sample holds about 430,000 clones, 90% seen once.

The chain couples TRBV27 to TRBJ2-1; TRBD2 aligns across 9 bases. This sample comprised peripheral blood, obtained in a trial of Ad26.COV2.S vaccine versus placebo. This sequence was found in a person between 18 and 59 years old who received the Ad26.COV2.S COVID-19 vaccine or a placebo. Written as DNA, the CDR3 is TGTGCCAGCCGACTAGCGGAGAGCTCCTACAATGAGCAGTTCTTC. Residues: CASRLAESSYNEQFF.